The 19 T cell receptor beta chains reported below all come from one sample, sequenced in a study of blood T cell repertoires in COVID-19. Profiled with immunoSEQ multiplex PCR; TCRdb holds only in-frame clones, not every one. The sample shows 250,000 to 300,000 clones, 90% to 95% of them seen only once. Sequenced: PBMCs or T cells enriched from blood (not recorded which). The receptors here all came from a human donor in a cohort exposed to, infected with or recovered from COVID-19 (not recorded which). The donor label of this sample is uncertain.

The CDR3 here is CASTPQGFGTEAFF. The CDR3 DNA is TGTGCCAGCACCCCACAGGGGTTCGGCACTGAAGCTTTCTTT. This chain connects TRBV9 to TRBJ1-1; 7 positions agree with TRBD1. This CDR3 region has 14 residues. Germline V lookup: CDR1 SGDLS, CDR2 YYNGEE. V was clipped by 6 bases and J by 4 bases; unmatched bases: 9.

The chain combines TRBV5-1 with TRBJ1-4; the match to TRBD1 covers 11 bases. CDR3 length: 19 amino acids. V gave up 4 bases and J gave up 8 bases; unmatched junction bases: 19. CDR1 is SGHRS, CDR2 YFSETQ, per germline. CDR3 residues: CASSETGTGGGVAKEKLFF. The CDR3 DNA follows: TGCGCCAGCAGCGAAACCGGGACAGGGGGTGGGGTAGCGAAGGAAAAACTGTTTTTT. The entire variable domain, with the rest obtained from reference TRBV5-1 and TRBJ1-4, is as follows: KAGVTQTPRYLIKTRGQQVTLSCSPISGHRSVSWYQQTPGQGLQFLFEYFSETQRNKGNFPGRFSGRQFSNSRSEMNVSTLELGDSALYLCASSETGTGGGVAKEKLFFGSGTQLSVL.

The J gene is TRBJ2-1, the V gene TRBV30, with D maybe TRBD1 (7 bases). CDR3 length equals 14 residues. Germline V CDR1 and CDR2: GTSNPN, SVGIG (reference sequence). V was cut by 0 bases and J by 7 bases, with 13 bases left in between. The CDR3 spells CAWSVLRGANEQFF. CDR3 sequence (DNA): TGTGCCTGGAGTGTACTCAGGGGGGCGAATGAGCAGTTCTTC.

A single count supports this clone. The chain employs TRBV5-1 and TRBJ1-2, with 7 positions matching TRBD1. Per the germline V gene, CDR1 is SGHRS and CDR2 is YFSETQ. V lost 0 bases to trimming and J lost 6 bases; unmatched junction nucleotides: 5. The CDR3 length is 14 residues. As DNA, the CDR3 is TGCGCCAGCAGCTTGGGACAGGGTATCGATGGCTACACCTTC. Translating it yields CASSLGQGIDGYTF.

The chain has TRBV11-2 and TRBJ1-1; D gene uncertain. The CDR3 consists of 16 residues. Germline CDR1 and CDR2: SGHAT and FQNNGV. V lost 0 bases, J lost 4 bases, and 15 bases lay in between. CDR3 nucleotide sequence: TGTGCCAGCAGCTTAGATGTGGAGGCGAAAAGCACTGAAGCTTTCTTT. The encoded protein is CASSLDVEAKSTEAFF. Full variable domain (outside the CDR3, taken from reference TRBV11-2 and TRBJ1-1): EAGVAQSPRYKIIEKRQSVAFWCNPISGHATLYWYQQILGQGPKLLIQFQNNGVVDDSQLPKDRFSAERLKGVDSTLKIQPAKLEDSAVYLCASSLDVEAKSTEAFFGQGTRLTVV.

The chain is built from TRBV24-1 and TRBJ2-7; 11 bases are a match to TRBD1. Germline trimming cut 2 bases from V and 3 bases from J; bases unmatched to any gene: 8. Germline V CDR1 and CDR2: KGHDR, SFDVKD. The CDR3 contains 17 residues. In DNA form, the CDR3 reads TGTGCCACCAGTGATTGGGTGGGTGGGACAGGGGGCTACGAGCAGTACTTC. Residues: CATSDWVGGTGGYEQYF.

J is TRBJ2-2 and V is TRBV9, with TRBD2 identical over 7 bases. The CDR3 contains 16 residues. From germline, CDR1 is SGDLS and CDR2 YYNGEE. V was pared by 3 bases and J by 5 bases, with 10 bases of the junction left unmatched. The chain's CDR3 is CASSARPLGGTGELFF. The DNA of the CDR3 is TGTGCCAGCAGCGCCAGACCCTTGGGGGGGACCGGGGAGCTGTTTTTT.

This clone was observed a few times. The same CDR3 can be traced to other DNA sequences in this sample. The V call is TRBV24-1, the J call TRBJ2-7, with D possibly being TRBD2 (5 bases). The CDR3 runs 13 residues. V lost 3 bases, J lost 2 bases, and 7 bases lay in between. Germline CDR1 and CDR2: KGHDR and SFDVKD. CDR3 sequence reads: CATSDPGTYEQYF. CDR3 coding DNA: TGTGCCACCAGTGATCCCGGGACCTACGAGCAGTACTTC.

The chain has TRBV5-4 and TRBJ2-5, with 9 nucleotides matching TRBD2. From germline, CDR1 is SGHNT and CDR2 YYREEE (reference sequence). The CDR3 extends over 15 amino acids. V was clipped by 1 base and J by 2 bases; unmatched bases: 3. The CDR3 region has the DNA TGTGCCAGCAGCTTGAGCCTAGCGGGGCAAGAGACCCAGTACTTC. Translated, it gives CASSLSLAGQETQYF.

The chain employs TRBV10-3 and TRBJ2-5, with 10 nucleotides matching TRBD2. CDR1 is ENHRY and CDR2 is SYGVKD in the germline V gene. The CDR3 totals 14 residues. V lost 8 bases and J lost 2; bases outside the gene matches: 5. CDR3 coding DNA: TGTGCCATCGCAGCGGGGGGGCAGCAAGAGACCCAGTACTTC. Translated, it gives CAIAAGGQQETQYF.

This chain uses TRBV2 with TRBJ2-5; weak D call: TRBD2 (6 bases). This CDR3 has 12 amino acids. Germline V gene sequence: CDR1 SNHLY, CDR2 FYNNEI. Trimming took 5 bases from V and 5 from J, leaving 9 bases between them. CDR3: CASSQRGETQYF. In DNA form, the CDR3 reads TGTGCCAGCAGTCAACGGGGGGAGACCCAGTACTTC. Full variable domain (outside the CDR3, taken from reference TRBV2 and TRBJ2-5): EPEVTQTPSHQVTQMGQEVILRCVPISNHLYFYWYRQILGQKVEFLVSFYNNEISEKSEIFDDQFSVERPDGSNFTLKIRSTKLEDSAMYFCASSQRGETQYFGPGTRLLVL.

The chain joins TRBV7-6 to TRBJ1-1; D call uncertain. The CDR3 has 13 amino acids. Trimming removed 2 bases at V and 2 bases at J, with 6 bases between. Germline lookup yields CDR1 SGHVS and CDR2 FNYEAQ. CDR3 in amino acids: CASSLNRNTEAFF. The CDR3 DNA sequence: TGTGCCAGCAGCTTAAACAGAAACACTGAAGCTTTCTTT.

The V call is TRBV10-3, the J call TRBJ1-3, with 8 bases that match TRBD1. J gave up 4 bases and V 2 bases, and 1 base lay outside the gene matches. Per the germline V gene, CDR1 is ENHRY and CDR2 is SYGVKD. CDR3 length: 14 residues. The CDR3 bases are TGTGCCATCAGTGAGGACAGGGGCGGAAACACCATATATTTT. Residues: CAISEDRGGNTIYF.

This clone was counted only a few times. V gene TRBV2 combines with J gene TRBJ1-1; no clear D gene. Trimming shortened V by 4 bases and J by 4 bases, and 16 bases separated the two germline ends. CDR3 length equals 15 residues. Germline V gives CDR1 SNHLY, CDR2 FYNNEI. The CDR3 reads CASSALPTVGTEAFF. The CDR3 nucleotides read TGTGCCAGCAGTGCCCTTCCGACTGTAGGCACTGAAGCTTTCTTT.

The rearrangement links TRBV5-1 to TRBJ2-7, with 8 bases fitting TRBD1. This CDR3 is built from 13 residues. The trim removed 5 bases at V and 7 bases at J, leaving 8 bases unmatched. In germline, CDR1 is SGHRS, CDR2 YFSETQ. The CDR3 spells CASSVDRVGEQYF. The CDR3 DNA reads TGCGCCAGCAGTGTGGACAGGGTGGGGGAGCAGTACTTC.

V gene TRBV5-4 combines with J gene TRBJ1-6, with 10 bases fitting TRBD1. CDR1 is SGHNT, CDR2 YYREEE, per germline (reference sequence). The CDR3 spans 14 residues. The junction had 2 bases not matched to a gene; V was cut back by 4 bases and J by 7 bases. Written as DNA, the CDR3 is TGTGCCAGCAGCCGACAGGGGGCCAATTCACCCCTCCACTTT. It encodes CASSRQGANSPLHF. The variable domain in full, completed from reference TRBV5-4 and TRBJ1-6, reads ETGVTQSPTHLIKTRGQQVTLRCSSQSGHNTVSWYQQALGQGPQFIFQYYREEENGRGNFPPRFSGLQFPNYSSELNVNALELDDSALYLCASSRQGANSPLHFGNGTRLTVT.

V usage is TRBV19 and J usage is TRBJ2-1, with D perhaps matching TRBD2 (6 bases). The germline CDR1 and CDR2 sequences are LNHDA and SQIVND (reference sequence). V lost 1 base and J 0 bases, leaving 10 bases between the germline ends. This CDR3 comprises 16 residues. In DNA form, the CDR3 reads TGTGCCAGTAGTATAGGCCGGGGGAGCTCCTACAATGAGCAGTTCTTC. The encoded protein is CASSIGRGSSYNEQFF.

This chain joins TRBV3-1 (or the pseudogene TRBV3-2) and TRBJ2-1, with D possibly TRBD1 on 6 matching bases. Germline V CDR1 and CDR2: LGHDT, YNNKEL (reference sequence). The V gene lost 1 base and the J gene lost 5 bases, with 15 bases spanning the gap. CDR3 length equals 16 residues. The CDR3 sequence is CASSQVVIQGNNEQFF. DNA for the CDR3: TGTGCCAGCAGCCAAGTTGTCATTCAGGGGAACAATGAGCAGTTCTTC.

The J gene is TRBJ1-1, the V gene TRBV4-1; weak D call: TRBD1 (6 bases). The CDR3 extends over 15 amino acids. V was clipped by 3 bases and J by 0 bases, with 11 bases between them. CDR1 and CDR2 from the germline V gene are MGHRA and YSYEKL. The chain's CDR3 is CASSQPRGLNTEAFF. CDR3 nucleotides: TGCGCCAGCAGCCAGCCCAGGGGACTGAACACTGAAGCTTTCTTT.